Listed here is a single TCR beta chain. This specimen belongs to a study of blood T cell repertoires in COVID-19. Study at large: Samples taken during acute and convalescent COVID-19 were collected in the United States, Italy and Spain.

The CDR3 runs to 18 residues. The germline V gene encodes CDR1 SGHNT and CDR2 YYREEE (reference sequence). With V trimmed by 0 bases and J by 4 bases, 13 bases remained unmatched. In the original workflow: The assay estimated nucleated cells by amplifying reference gene primers. Using immunoSEQ multiplex PCR, the repertoire was profiled, and TCRdb retains in-frame clones only, with some absent. V, J and clone size were drawn from that table, and D and trimming were deduced from the DNA. The sample shows some 74,000 clones, more than 75% of them seen only once. The source is a human donor in a cohort sampled during active COVID-19. The rearrangement links TRBV5-4 to TRBJ1-5, with 7 bases fitting TRBD1. Sample: peripheral blood. The DNA for the CDR3 is TGTGCCAGCAGCTTGGGGGACAGTTCTACCATCCCGAATCAGCCCCAGCATTTT. Residues: CASSLGDSSTIPNQPQHF.